This TCR beta chain came from a study of cytomegalovirus exposure and HLA in healthy donors. This CDR3 comprises 13 residues. The V gene's germline CDR1 is SGHNT and CDR2 YYREEE (reference sequence). V lost 4 bases and J lost 6; bases outside the gene matches: 4. Points on this clone: No antigen is known for it.

Primers included in the PCR were 60 Vbeta and 13 Jbeta primers. Some clones are missing from TCRdb's copy, which holds only in-frame ones; the method was immunoSEQ multiplex PCR. The sample lists 76,000 or so clones, 73% occurring once. Broader study findings: In a later analysis, a missense DCLRE1C variant was linked to TCR beta V- and J-gene trimming. With high specificity and sensitivity, the classifier reportedly diagnosed cytomegalovirus status.

This TCR came from a woman in her forties in good health and CMV-seropositive. V gene TRBV5-4 combines with J gene TRBJ1-2; 9 bases align to TRBD1. The sequenced material came from PBMCs. The CDR3 DNA reads TGTGCCAGCAGCACACAGGGGGCGCATGGCTACACCTTC. Its protein is CASSTQGAHGYTF.